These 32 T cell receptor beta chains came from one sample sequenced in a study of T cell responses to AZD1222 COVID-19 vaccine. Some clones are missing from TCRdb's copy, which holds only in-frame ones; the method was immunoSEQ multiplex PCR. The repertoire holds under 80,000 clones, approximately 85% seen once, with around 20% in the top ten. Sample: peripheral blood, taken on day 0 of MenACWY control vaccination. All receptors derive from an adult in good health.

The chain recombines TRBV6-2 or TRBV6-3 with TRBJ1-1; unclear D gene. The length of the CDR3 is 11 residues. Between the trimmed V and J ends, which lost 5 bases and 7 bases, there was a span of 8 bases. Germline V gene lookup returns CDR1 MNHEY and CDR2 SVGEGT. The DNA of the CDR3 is TGTGCCAGCAGTACCAATTTTGAAGCTTTCTTT. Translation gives CASSTNFEAFF.

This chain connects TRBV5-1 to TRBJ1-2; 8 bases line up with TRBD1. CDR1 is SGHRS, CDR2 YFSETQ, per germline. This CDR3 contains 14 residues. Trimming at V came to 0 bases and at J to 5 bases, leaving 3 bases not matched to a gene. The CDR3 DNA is TGCGCCAGCAGCTTGGAGGGACAGGAATATGGCTACACCTTC. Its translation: CASSLEGQEYGYTF.

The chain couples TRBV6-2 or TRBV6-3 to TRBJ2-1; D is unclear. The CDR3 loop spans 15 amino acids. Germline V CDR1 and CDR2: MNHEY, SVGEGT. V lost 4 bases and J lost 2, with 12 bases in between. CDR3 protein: CASSLAVPPYNEQFF. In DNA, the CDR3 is TGTGCCAGCAGTTTAGCCGTTCCTCCCTACAATGAGCAGTTCTTC.

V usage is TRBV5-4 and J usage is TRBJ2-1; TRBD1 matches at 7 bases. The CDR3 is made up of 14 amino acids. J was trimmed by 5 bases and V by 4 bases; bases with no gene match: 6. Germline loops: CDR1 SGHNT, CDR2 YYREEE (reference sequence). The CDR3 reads CASSQRQGNNEQFF. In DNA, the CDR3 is TGTGCCAGCAGCCAACGACAGGGTAACAATGAGCAGTTCTTC. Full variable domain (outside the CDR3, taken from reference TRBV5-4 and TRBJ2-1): ETGVTQSPTHLIKTRGQQVTLRCSSQSGHNTVSWYQQALGQGPQFIFQYYREEENGRGNFPPRFSGLQFPNYSSELNVNALELDDSALYLCASSQRQGNNEQFFGPGTRLTVL.

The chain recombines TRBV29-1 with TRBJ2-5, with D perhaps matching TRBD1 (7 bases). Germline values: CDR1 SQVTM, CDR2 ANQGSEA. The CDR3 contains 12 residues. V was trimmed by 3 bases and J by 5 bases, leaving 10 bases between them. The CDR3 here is CSVDAGGETQYF. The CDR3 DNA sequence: TGCAGCGTTGATGCAGGGGGGGAGACCCAGTACTTC.

The CDR3, as DNA: TGTGCCAGCAGTTCCGACCTAGGGGCGGGGGTGCTCCTTCCCTACAATGAGCAGTTCTTC. This sequence encodes CASSSDLGAGVLLPYNEQFF. The chain joins TRBV6-2 or TRBV6-3 to TRBJ2-1; 7 bases agree with TRBD2. The CDR3 is made up of 20 amino acids. V was clipped by 4 bases and J by 2 bases; unmatched bases: 20. CDR1 and CDR2 from the germline V gene are MNHEY and SVGEGT.

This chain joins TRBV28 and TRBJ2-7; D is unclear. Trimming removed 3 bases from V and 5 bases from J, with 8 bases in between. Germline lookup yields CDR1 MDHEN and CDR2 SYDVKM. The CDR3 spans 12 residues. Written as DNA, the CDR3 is TGTGCCAGCAGTTTGAACGTAAACGAGCAGTACTTC. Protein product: CASSLNVNEQYF.

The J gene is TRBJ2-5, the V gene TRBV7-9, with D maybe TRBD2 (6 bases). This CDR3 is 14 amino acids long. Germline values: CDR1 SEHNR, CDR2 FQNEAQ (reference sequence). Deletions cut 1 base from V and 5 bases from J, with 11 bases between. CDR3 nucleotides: TGTGCCAGCAGCTTAGGTGGAGGGTTGGAGACCCAGTACTTC. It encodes CASSLGGGLETQYF.

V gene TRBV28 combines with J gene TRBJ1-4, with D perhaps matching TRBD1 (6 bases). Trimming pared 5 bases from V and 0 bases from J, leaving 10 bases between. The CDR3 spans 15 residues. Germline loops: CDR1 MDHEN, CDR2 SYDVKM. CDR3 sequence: CASSTGTATNEKLFF. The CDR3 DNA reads TGTGCCAGCAGTACAGGGACCGCAACTAATGAAAAACTGTTTTTT.

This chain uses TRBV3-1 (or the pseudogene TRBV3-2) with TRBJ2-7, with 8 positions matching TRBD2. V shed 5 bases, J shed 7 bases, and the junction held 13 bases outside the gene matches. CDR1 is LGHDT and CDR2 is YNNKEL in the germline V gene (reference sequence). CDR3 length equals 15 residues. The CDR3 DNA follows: TGTGCCAGCAGCTATAGCGGGATAGGGCGAGGAGAGCAGTACTTC. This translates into CASSYSGIGRGEQYF.

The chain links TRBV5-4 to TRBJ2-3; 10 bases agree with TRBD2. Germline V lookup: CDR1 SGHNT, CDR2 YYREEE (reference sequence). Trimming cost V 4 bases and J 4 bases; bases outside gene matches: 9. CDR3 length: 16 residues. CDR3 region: CASSPSGRAVADTQYF. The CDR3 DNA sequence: TGTGCCAGCAGCCCAAGCGGGAGGGCCGTCGCAGATACGCAGTATTTT.

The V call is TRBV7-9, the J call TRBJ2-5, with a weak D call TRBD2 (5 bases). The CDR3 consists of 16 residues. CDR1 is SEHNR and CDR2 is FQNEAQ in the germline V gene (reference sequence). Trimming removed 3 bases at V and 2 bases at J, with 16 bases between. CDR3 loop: CASSLDEGNRQETQYF. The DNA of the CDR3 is TGTGCCAGCAGCTTGGACGAGGGCAATCGGCAAGAGACCCAGTACTTC. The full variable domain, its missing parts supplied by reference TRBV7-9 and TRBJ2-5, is DTGVSQNPRHKITKRGQNVTFRCDPISEHNRLYWYRQTLGQGPEFLTYFQNEAQLEKSRLLSDRFSAERPKGSFSTLEIQRTEQGDSAMYLCASSLDEGNRQETQYFGPGTRLLVL.

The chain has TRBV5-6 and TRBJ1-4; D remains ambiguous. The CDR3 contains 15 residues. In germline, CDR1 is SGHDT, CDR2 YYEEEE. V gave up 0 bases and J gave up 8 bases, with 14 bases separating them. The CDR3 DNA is TGTGCCAGCAGCTTGGGTGTTAGGAGCGGAGAAAAACTGTTTTTT. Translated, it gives CASSLGVRSGEKLFF. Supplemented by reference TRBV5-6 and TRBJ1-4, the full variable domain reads DAGVTQSPTHLIKTRGQQVTLRCSPKSGHDTVSWYQQALGQGPQFIFQYYEEEERQRGNFPDRFSGHQFPNYSSELNVNALLLGDSALYLCASSLGVRSGEKLFFGSGTQLSVL.

CDR3 residues: CATSRGGQGAGEQFF. In nucleotides, the CDR3 is TGTGCCACCAGCAGAGGGGGACAGGGGGCAGGGGAGCAGTTCTTC. The chain carries TRBV15 and TRBJ2-1, with TRBD1 matching 12 bases. The CDR3 length is 15 residues. Germline CDR1 is LNHNV and CDR2 is YYDKDF (reference sequence). J gave up 10 bases and V 1 base, and 5 bases lay outside the gene matches.

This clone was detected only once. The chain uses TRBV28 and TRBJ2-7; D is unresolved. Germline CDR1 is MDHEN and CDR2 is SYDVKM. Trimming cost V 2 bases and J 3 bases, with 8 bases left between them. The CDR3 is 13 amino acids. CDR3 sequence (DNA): TGTGCCAGCAGTTTAACTGGGATCTACGAGCAGTACTTC. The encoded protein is CASSLTGIYEQYF.

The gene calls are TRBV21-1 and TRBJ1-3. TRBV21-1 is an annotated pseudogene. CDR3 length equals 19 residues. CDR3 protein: CASSKISGRVPHSGNTIYF. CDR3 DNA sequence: TGTGCCAGCAGCAAAATAAGTGGAAGGGTTCCCCACTCTGGAAACACCATATATTTT.

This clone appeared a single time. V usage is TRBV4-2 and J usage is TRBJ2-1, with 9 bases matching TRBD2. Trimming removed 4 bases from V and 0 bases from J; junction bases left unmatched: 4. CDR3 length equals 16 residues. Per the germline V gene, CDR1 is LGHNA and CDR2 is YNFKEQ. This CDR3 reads CASSLSGGSSYNEQFF. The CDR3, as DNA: TGTGCCAGCAGCCTAAGCGGGGGGAGCTCCTACAATGAGCAGTTCTTC.

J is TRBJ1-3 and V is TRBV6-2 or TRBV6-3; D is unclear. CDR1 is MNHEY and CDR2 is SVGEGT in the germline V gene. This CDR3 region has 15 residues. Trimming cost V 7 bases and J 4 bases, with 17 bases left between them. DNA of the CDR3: TGTGCCAGCACCTACTCCCGACATGGAGGAAACACCATATATTTT. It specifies CASTYSRHGGNTIYF.

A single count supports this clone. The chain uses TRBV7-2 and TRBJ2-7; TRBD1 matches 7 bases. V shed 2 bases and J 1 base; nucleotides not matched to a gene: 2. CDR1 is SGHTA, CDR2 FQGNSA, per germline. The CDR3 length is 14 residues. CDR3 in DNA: TGTGCCAGCAGCTTACAGGACAGGTCCTACGAGCAGTACTTC. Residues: CASSLQDRSYEQYF.

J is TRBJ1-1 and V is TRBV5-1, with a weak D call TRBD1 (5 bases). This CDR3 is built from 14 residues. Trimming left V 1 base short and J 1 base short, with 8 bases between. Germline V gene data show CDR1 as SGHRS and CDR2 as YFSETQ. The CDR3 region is CASSLLGQNTEAFF. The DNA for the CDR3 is TGCGCCAGCAGCTTGTTAGGACAGAACACTGAAGCTTTCTTT.

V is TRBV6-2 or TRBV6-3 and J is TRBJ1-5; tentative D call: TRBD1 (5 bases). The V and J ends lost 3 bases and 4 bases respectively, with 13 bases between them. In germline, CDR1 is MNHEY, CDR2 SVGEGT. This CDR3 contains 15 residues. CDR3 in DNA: TGTGCCAGCAGTTATCTAGGGACGGTAAATCAGCCCCAGCATTTT. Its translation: CASSYLGTVNQPQHF.

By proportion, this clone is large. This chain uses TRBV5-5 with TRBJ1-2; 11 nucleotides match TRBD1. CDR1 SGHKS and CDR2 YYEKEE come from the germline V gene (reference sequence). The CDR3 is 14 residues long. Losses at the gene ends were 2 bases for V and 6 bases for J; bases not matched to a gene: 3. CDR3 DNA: TGTGCCAGCAGCTTTGGGACAGGGGGAAATGGCTACACCTTC. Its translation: CASSFGTGGNGYTF.

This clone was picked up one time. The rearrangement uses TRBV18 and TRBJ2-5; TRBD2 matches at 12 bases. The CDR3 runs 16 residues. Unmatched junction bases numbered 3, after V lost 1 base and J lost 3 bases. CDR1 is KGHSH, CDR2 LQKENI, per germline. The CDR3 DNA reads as TGTGCCAGCTCACCACTTGGACTAGCGGGAAAAGAGACCCAGTACTTC. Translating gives CASSPLGLAGKETQYF.

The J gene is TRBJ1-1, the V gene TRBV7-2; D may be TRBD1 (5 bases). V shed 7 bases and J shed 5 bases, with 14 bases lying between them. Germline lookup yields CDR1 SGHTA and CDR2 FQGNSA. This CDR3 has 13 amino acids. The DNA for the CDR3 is TGTGCCAGCACCGAGGCTAGGGGAACTGAAGCTTTCTTT. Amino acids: CASTEARGTEAFF. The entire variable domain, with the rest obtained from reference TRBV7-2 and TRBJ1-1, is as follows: GAGVSQSPSNKVTEKGKDVELRCDPISGHTALYWYRQSLGQGLEFLIYFQGNSAPDKSGLPSDRFSAERTGGSVSTLTIQRTQQEDSAVYLCASTEARGTEAFFGQGTRLTVV.

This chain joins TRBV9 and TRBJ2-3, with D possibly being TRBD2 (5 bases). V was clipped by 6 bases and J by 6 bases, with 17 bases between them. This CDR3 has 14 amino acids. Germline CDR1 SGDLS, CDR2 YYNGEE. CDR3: CASTSGNKWDTQYF. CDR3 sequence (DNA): TGTGCCAGCACCTCCGGGAACAAATGGGATACGCAGTATTTT.

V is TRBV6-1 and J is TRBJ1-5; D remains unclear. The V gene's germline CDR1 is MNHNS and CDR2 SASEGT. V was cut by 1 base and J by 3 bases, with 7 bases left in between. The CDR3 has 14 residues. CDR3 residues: CASSEGRFNQPQHF. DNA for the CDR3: TGTGCCAGCAGTGAAGGGCGTTTCAATCAGCCCCAGCATTTT.

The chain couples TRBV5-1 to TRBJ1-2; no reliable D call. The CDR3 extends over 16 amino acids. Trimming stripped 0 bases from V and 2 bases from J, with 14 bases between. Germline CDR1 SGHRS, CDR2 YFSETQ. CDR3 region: CASSLEAGVGNYGYTF. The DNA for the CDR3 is TGCGCCAGCAGCTTGGAGGCTGGGGTAGGAAACTATGGCTACACCTTC.

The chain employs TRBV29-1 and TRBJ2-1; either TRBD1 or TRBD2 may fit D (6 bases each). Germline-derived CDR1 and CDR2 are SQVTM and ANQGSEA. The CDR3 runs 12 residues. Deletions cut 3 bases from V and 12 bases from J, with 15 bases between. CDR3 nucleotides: TGCAGCGTTGAGAGGTCGGGGGCAAGGCAGTTCTTC. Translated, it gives CSVERSGARQFF.

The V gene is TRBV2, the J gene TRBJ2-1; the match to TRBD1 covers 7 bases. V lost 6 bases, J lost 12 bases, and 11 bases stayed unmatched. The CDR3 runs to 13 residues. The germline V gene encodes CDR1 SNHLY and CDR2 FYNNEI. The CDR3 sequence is CASSNRDSLGQFF. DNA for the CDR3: TGTGCCAGCAGCAATAGGGACAGTCTAGGGCAGTTCTTC.

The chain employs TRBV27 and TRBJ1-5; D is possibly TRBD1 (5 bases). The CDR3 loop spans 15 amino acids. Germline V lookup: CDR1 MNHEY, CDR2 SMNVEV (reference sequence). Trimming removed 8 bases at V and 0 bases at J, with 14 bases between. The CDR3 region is CASRPGGVSNQPQHF. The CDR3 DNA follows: TGTGCCAGCCGCCCGGGAGGGGTTAGCAATCAGCCCCAGCATTTT.

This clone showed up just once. CDR3 loop: CAISESMGVVEAFF. The CDR3 DNA reads TGTGCCATCAGTGAGTCCATGGGTGTGGTTGAAGCTTTCTTT. The chain carries TRBV10-3 and TRBJ1-1; no clear D. V lost 0 bases and J 7 bases, leaving 12 bases between the germline ends. This CDR3 comprises 14 residues. In germline, CDR1 is ENHRY, CDR2 SYGVKD.

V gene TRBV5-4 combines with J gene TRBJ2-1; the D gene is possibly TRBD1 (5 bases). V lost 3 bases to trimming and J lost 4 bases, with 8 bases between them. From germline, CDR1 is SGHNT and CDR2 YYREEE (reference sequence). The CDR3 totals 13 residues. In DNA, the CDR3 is TGTGCCAGCAGCTCGGACACGTACAATGAGCAGTTCTTC. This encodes CASSSDTYNEQFF.